This passage covers 23 T cell receptor beta chains from one sample sequenced in a study of blood T cells in healthy people across ages (dated by TCRdb to between 2014 and 2017). Libraries were built with 5' RACE. Instrument on record: Illumina HiSeq 2500. A second PCR of 7 to 11 cycles was performed with a sample-barcoded 5' primer and a J-beta primer mix. TCRdb passed the public sequencing reads through fastp at Q25 and MiXCR, retaining productive beta sequences. When rows share a CDR3 protein, they turn into one entry using the most common DNA and genes. The sample table records about 930,000 distinct CDR3 sequences; approximately 32% of these occur just once. The ten top clones hold approximately 10% of the sample. These records were also assigned to another study, of T cells of mothers and their children.

The sequenced sample was blood. The receptors derive from a woman between 35 and 50 years old in good health.

This clonotype was picked up a small number of times. The gene calls are TRBV5-1 and TRBJ2-6, with a tentative D call TRBD1 (5 bases). CDR1 and CDR2 (germline): SGHRS, YFSETQ. The V gene lost 1 base and the J gene lost 0 bases, with 11 bases spanning the gap. The CDR3 has 17 residues. The CDR3 DNA reads TGCGCCAGCAGCTTGCAGGGATACCTCTCTGGGGCCAACGTCCTGACTTTC. Translated, it gives CASSLQGYLSGANVLTF.

Of note for this clonotype: A read error may explain this, as a much larger clone is one base away. The chain links TRBV28 to TRBJ2-1; the match to TRBD1 covers 9 bases. CDR3 length: 14 residues. Germline values: CDR1 MDHEN, CDR2 SYDVKM. J lost 11 bases, V lost 2 bases, and 7 bases had no gene match. DNA for the CDR3: TGTGCCAGCAGTTTAGGGACAGGGCGGGATAAGCAGTTCTTC. Translating it yields CASSLGTGRDKQFF.

This clonotype was seen a handful of times. V and J are TRBV6-4 and TRBJ2-5; 11 bases are a match to TRBD2. J was trimmed by 3 bases and V by 9 bases; bases with no gene match: 6. The V gene's germline CDR1 is MRHNA and CDR2 SNTAGT. The CDR3 loop spans 14 amino acids. CDR3 loop: CAREASGGKETQYF. As DNA, the CDR3 is TGTGCCAGAGAAGCTAGCGGGGGGAAAGAGACCCAGTACTTC.

This clonotype was recorded at least ten times. This sequence joins TRBV12-5 and TRBJ2-1, with 7 bases fitting TRBD2. The CDR3 length is 11 residues. Looked up from germline, CDR1 is LGHNT and CDR2 is FRNRAP. DNA of the CDR3: TGTGCCTCCGGGGGGTACAATGAGCAGTTCTTC. Protein: CASGGYNEQFF.

This clonotype was seen only a few times. The V and J genes are TRBV20-1 and TRBJ1-5; TRBD1 matches at 9 bases. The CDR3 covers 16 residues. Germline V lookup: CDR1 DFQATT, CDR2 SNEGSKA (reference sequence). V shed 0 bases and J 11 bases; nucleotides not matched to a gene: 14. As DNA, the CDR3 is TGCAGTGCTAGAGAGGCGGGACAGGGACCTGGGGGAGCCCAGCATTTT. It specifies CSAREAGQGPGGAQHF.

This clonotype showed up just a few times. The V and J genes are TRBV10-3 and TRBJ2-5; D could derive from TRBD1 or TRBD2 (5 bases each). The end of the DNA aligns better with TRBJ2-7, so the J call may be wrong. Germline CDR1 ENHRY, CDR2 SYGVKD. The CDR3 is 12 residues long. The CDR3 coding sequence is TGTGCCATCTCCGGGACCACCTACGAGCAGTACTTC. Protein product: CAISGTTYEQYF.

The genes are TRBV27 and TRBJ2-3; 8 bases are shared with TRBD2. The CDR3 is made up of 19 amino acids. The germline V gene has CDR1 MNHEY and CDR2 SMNVEV (reference sequence). The V segment lost 3 bases and the J segment 0 bases; nucleotides outside the gene matches: 14. The CDR3 region has the DNA TGTGCCAGCAGTTTGTTCCCCCCCCGGGCTAGCGGGAGCACAGATACGCAGTATTTT. This codes for CASSLFPPRASGSTDTQYF.

Notes on this clonotype: This could be a read error, since a much larger clone is one nucleotide away. The chain links TRBV9 to TRBJ1-4; D call uncertain. The CDR3 sequence is 14 residues long. Per the germline V gene, CDR1 is SGDLS and CDR2 is YYNGEE. The CDR3 sequence: CASSVRPTDEKLFF. The DNA of the CDR3 is TGTGCCAGCAGCGTAAGGCCAACTGATGAAAAACTGTTTTTT.

CDR3 DNA sequence: TGTGCCAGCAAGAGTTTCACCTACGAGCAGTACTTC. This codes for CASKSFTYEQYF. The V and J genes are TRBV6-6 and TRBJ2-7; the D is unclear. Germline values: CDR1 MNHNY, CDR2 SVGAGI (reference sequence). The V end lost 7 bases, the J end lost 2 bases, and 9 bases lay between the germline ends. The CDR3 is made up of 12 amino acids.

The chain recombines TRBV6-1 with TRBJ2-3, with a possible D match to TRBD2 (6 bases). V was trimmed by 6 bases and J by 6 bases, leaving 28 bases between them. CDR1 and CDR2 from the germline V gene are MNHNS and SASEGT. The CDR3 is 18 amino acids. CDR3 in DNA: TGTGCCAGCAGAAACGGGGGTGGATGGGCCCGAACTGGGGATACGCAGTATTTT. Residues: CASRNGGGWARTGDTQYF.

This clonotype was recorded a few times. The V call is TRBV11-2, the J call TRBJ2-5; the match to TRBD1 covers 9 bases. The DNA end favors TRBJ2-7, so the J call may be wrong. The CDR3 totals 17 residues. Germline assignment: CDR1 SGHAT and CDR2 FQNNGV. The CDR3 sequence is CASSLALLTGGPYEQYF. The CDR3, as DNA: TGTGCCAGCAGCTTAGCCCTCCTCACAGGGGGCCCTTACGAGCAGTACTTC.

In DNA, the CDR3 is TGTGCCAGCAGGGACAGGGCCTTCTATGGCTACACCTTC. It codes for CASRDRAFYGYTF. The V call is TRBV6-6, the J call TRBJ1-2; TRBD1 aligns across 8 bases. V lost 6 bases to trimming and J lost 4 bases; unmatched junction nucleotides: 4. Looked up from germline, CDR1 is MNHNY and CDR2 is SVGAGI (reference sequence). There are 13 residues in the CDR3.

The chain employs TRBV7-2 and TRBJ1-2; D is possibly TRBD1 (5 bases). Germline CDR1 and CDR2: SGHTA and FQGNSA. This CDR3 has 15 amino acids. Trimming took 5 bases from V and 5 from J, leaving 18 bases between them. The CDR3 reads CASSPDAGPEYGYTF. The CDR3 DNA reads as TGTGCCAGCAGCCCCGATGCAGGGCCCGAGTATGGCTACACCTTC.

This clonotype was observed at least ten times. This chain connects TRBV27 to TRBJ2-6; D not certain. The CDR3 totals 17 residues. The V end lost 0 bases, the J end lost 0 bases, and 9 bases lay between the germline ends. Per germline, CDR1 MNHEY and CDR2 SMNVEV (reference sequence). For the CDR3, the DNA is TGTGCCAGCAGTTTATCAGGGTTTAACTCTGGGGCCAACGTCCTGACTTTC. Protein sequence: CASSLSGFNSGANVLTF.

As for this clonotype: The junction and the germline gene differ at one end; a read error may be behind it. The chain is built from TRBV4-1 and TRBJ2-3; TRBD1 might be the D (5 bases). The CDR3 has 14 residues. Germline values: CDR1 MGHRA, CDR2 YSYEKL. The CDR3 region has the DNA TGCGCCAGCAGCCAAGCGCAGAGCACAGGTACGCAGTATTTT. Translated, it gives CASSQAQSTGTQYF.

CDR3 nucleotide sequence: TGTGCCAGCAGTTACGGGCTGGGATCCGAGCAGTACTTC. This gives the protein CASSYGLGSEQYF. The chain links TRBV6-2 or TRBV6-3 to TRBJ2-5; no reliable D call. TRBJ2-7 matches the DNA end more closely, so the J call is doubtful. Germline CDR1 and CDR2: MNHEY and SVGEGT. The CDR3 is made up of 13 amino acids.

This clonotype was recorded only once. Given a much more abundant clone one base away, this may be a read error. V usage is TRBV27 and J usage is TRBJ2-3; no reliable D call. This CDR3 is 14 amino acids long. Germline loops: CDR1 MNHEY, CDR2 SMNVEV (reference sequence). The CDR3 DNA is TGTGCCGGCAGTCTTGGGTATCGCACAGATACGCAGTATTTT. Amino acid sequence: CAGSLGYRTDTQYF.

This clonotype was seen a few times. The chain couples TRBV2 to TRBJ2-7; possible D gene TRBD1, 6 bases. The CDR3 contains 14 residues. Germline V gene lookup returns CDR1 SNHLY and CDR2 FYNNEI. V lost 11 bases to trimming and J lost 0 bases, with 17 bases between them. CDR3 bases: TGTGCCTGCACCCGACGAGGGGGCTCCTACGAGCAGTACTTC. It yields the protein CACTRRGGSYEQYF.

The V and J genes are TRBV10-3 and TRBJ2-7; TRBD1 aligns across 7 bases. Germline values: CDR1 ENHRY, CDR2 SYGVKD. Trimming took 3 bases from V and 7 from J; bases not matched to a gene: 15. The CDR3 spans 16 residues. The CDR3, as DNA: TGTGCCATCAGTGACCGGACAGGCAAAGCCTACAATGAGCAGTACTTC. This codes for CAISDRTGKAYNEQYF.

Remarks on this clonotype: The junction and the germline gene differ at one end; a read error may be behind it. This chain links TRBV28 with TRBJ2-2; 7 nucleotides line up with TRBD1. In germline, CDR1 is MDHEN, CDR2 SYDVKM. The CDR3 runs 13 residues. CDR3 region: CTSSRRGSGELFF. CDR3 DNA: TGTACCAGCAGCCGCAGGGGGTCCGGGGAGCTGTTTTTT.

This clonotype was seen a handful of times. The V gene is TRBV29-1, the J gene TRBJ1-1; D uncertain. V was cut by 8 bases and J by 5 bases, with 21 bases left in between. The CDR3 has 14 residues. Germline CDR1 and CDR2: SQVTM and ANQGSEA. The chain's CDR3 is CSIKTHPRGTEAFF. CDR3 DNA sequence: TGCAGCATAAAGACACATCCCAGAGGTACTGAAGCTTTCTTT.

The genes are TRBV4-3 and TRBJ1-4; TRBD1 matches at 11 bases. From germline, CDR1 is LGHNA and CDR2 YSLEER. This CDR3 has 15 amino acids. Trimming took 3 bases from V and 8 from J; bases not matched to a gene: 5. CDR3 sequence: CASSQDRGQEEKLFF. In nucleotides, the CDR3 is TGCGCCAGCAGCCAGGACAGGGGGCAGGAAGAAAAACTGTTTTTT.

This clonotype was detected only a few times. The chain has TRBV7-2 and TRBJ2-1, with 12 nucleotides matching TRBD2. This CDR3 is built from 16 residues. Trimming at V came to 3 bases and at J to 7 bases, leaving 7 bases not matched to a gene. Germline assignment: CDR1 SGHTA and CDR2 FQGNSA. CDR3 sequence (DNA): TGTGCCAGCAGCTTCGGTCTAGCGGGGGGGGGAAATGAGCAGTTCTTC. Amino acid sequence: CASSFGLAGGGNEQFF.